This passage covers 29 T cell receptor beta chains from one sample sequenced in a study of blood T cell repertoires in COVID-19. The repertoire was sequenced with immunoSEQ multiplex PCR; TCRdb's copy has only in-frame clones and lacks some. The sample lists approximately 200,000 clones; 80% to 85% were seen once. Sequencing was carried out using peripheral blood. All receptors derive from a woman aged 55-69 years who had recovered from COVID-19.

This clone was seen just once. CDR3 region: CASSHPGLMNTEAFF. The CDR3, as DNA: TGTGCCAGCAGTCACCCGGGACTGATGAACACTGAAGCTTTCTTT. This chain links TRBV27 with TRBJ1-1, with D possibly being TRBD1 (5 bases). Per the germline V gene, CDR1 is MNHEY and CDR2 is SMNVEV (reference sequence). The CDR3 has 15 residues. V dropped 5 bases and J dropped 0 bases, with 13 bases sitting between them.

V is TRBV18 and J is TRBJ2-3, with 8 bases matching TRBD2. The CDR3 is 16 amino acids. After removal of 0 bases from V and 1 base from J, the junction contained 3 bases not matched to a gene. Looked up from germline, CDR1 is KGHSH and CDR2 is LQKENI. The CDR3 region has the DNA TGTGCCAGCTCACCACCGGTTAGCGGGGGCACAGATACGCAGTATTTT. This gives the protein CASSPPVSGGTDTQYF.

The gene calls are TRBV3-1 (or the pseudogene TRBV3-2) and TRBJ2-7; 7 bases agree with TRBD1. V shed 0 bases, J shed 4 bases, and the junction held 3 bases outside the gene matches. Germline CDR1 and CDR2: LGHDT and YNNKEL (reference sequence). The CDR3 sequence is 14 residues long. In DNA, the CDR3 is TGTGCCAGCAGCCAAGATGAGGGGGCTTACGAGCAGTACTTC. Its protein product is CASSQDEGAYEQYF.

This chain joins TRBV3-1 (or the pseudogene TRBV3-2) and TRBJ2-5; no clear D. Trimming shortened V by 4 bases and J by 2 bases, and 8 bases separated the two germline ends. The CDR3 has 13 residues. The V gene's germline CDR1 is LGHDT and CDR2 YNNKEL (reference sequence). CDR3 coding DNA: TGTGCCAGCAGCCTACCCGGTCAAGAGACCCAGTACTTC. Its protein is CASSLPGQETQYF.

The V call is TRBV9, the J call TRBJ2-2; 7 positions agree with TRBD1. Per the germline V gene, CDR1 is SGDLS and CDR2 is YYNGEE. This CDR3 is built from 14 residues. J was trimmed by 6 bases and V by 3 bases; bases with no gene match: 5. The CDR3 DNA reads as TGTGCCAGCAGCGCGACAGGGCCTGCCGGGGAGCTGTTTTTT. Its translation is CASSATGPAGELFF.

Concerning this clone: Other DNA sequences in the same sample also yield this CDR3. The chain uses TRBV18 and TRBJ2-5; D gene unclear. CDR3 length: 13 amino acids. Trimming took off 0 bases at V and 2 bases at J, with 4 bases between the two ends. Germline V gene lookup returns CDR1 KGHSH and CDR2 LQKENI. CDR3 in amino acids: CASSPPSQETQYF. Here the CDR3 DNA reads TGTGCCAGCTCACCACCTTCTCAAGAGACCCAGTACTTC.

This clone showed up just once. This rearrangement joins TRBV6-2 or TRBV6-3 to TRBJ2-7; TRBD1 might be the D (5 bases). Trimming stripped 3 bases from V and 5 bases from J, with 11 bases between. The CDR3 totals 13 residues. Germline V lookup: CDR1 MNHEY, CDR2 SVGEGT. Written as DNA, the CDR3 is TGTGCCAGCAGTTATTCATTCAGGGACGAGCAGTACTTC. This sequence encodes CASSYSFRDEQYF.

The V call is TRBV9, the J call TRBJ2-7; the D gene is possibly TRBD2 (7 bases). V lost 0 bases and J 0 bases, leaving 10 bases between the germline ends. The length of the CDR3 is 15 residues. Germline V CDR1 and CDR2: SGDLS, YYNGEE. Written as DNA, the CDR3 is TGTGCCAGCAGCGTAGAGGGGGGGTTCTCCTACGAGCAGTACTTC. This gives the protein CASSVEGGFSYEQYF.

The V and J genes are TRBV27 and TRBJ2-2, with D possibly matching TRBD2 (6 bases). This CDR3 has 14 amino acids. V shed 2 bases and J shed 6 bases, with 10 bases lying between them. Germline V gives CDR1 MNHEY, CDR2 SMNVEV (reference sequence). CDR3: CASSLGRYPGELFF. In DNA form, the CDR3 reads TGTGCCAGCAGTTTAGGGAGGTATCCCGGGGAGCTGTTTTTT.

The rearrangement joins TRBV7-2 to TRBJ2-2, with 10 bases identical to TRBD2. The CDR3 sequence is 16 residues long. Germline CDR1 is SGHTA and CDR2 is FQGNSA. V trimming: 5 bases; J trimming: 4 bases; junction bases outside the gene matches: 7. The CDR3 DNA sequence: TGTGCCAGCAGCCAAAGCGGGGGGGCTCTCACCGGGGAGCTGTTTTTT. It yields the protein CASSQSGGALTGELFF.

The genes are TRBV6-5 and TRBJ2-1, with D perhaps TRBD2 (7 bases). The CDR3 length is 13 residues. Germline V gene data show CDR1 as MNHEY and CDR2 as SVGAGI. The V end lost 6 bases, the J end lost 5 bases, and 11 bases lay between the germline ends. In nucleotides, the CDR3 is TGTGCCAGCAGAAGGGGGGGACACAATGAGCAGTTCTTC. Protein product: CASRRGGHNEQFF.

V and J are TRBV6-2 or TRBV6-3 and TRBJ1-1; D call uncertain. Germline V lookup: CDR1 MNHEY, CDR2 SVGEGT. V lost 3 bases and J lost 11, with 13 bases in between. This CDR3 is 12 amino acids long. The CDR3 DNA reads as TGTGCCAGCAGTTATTTTGGAGGACGGGCTTTCTTT. Translation: CASSYFGGRAFF.

The chain carries TRBV11-2 and TRBJ2-1; D ambiguous. Trimming took 1 base from V and 5 from J, leaving 9 bases between them. The CDR3 has 14 amino acids. In germline, CDR1 is SGHAT, CDR2 FQNNGV. The CDR3 here is CASSLVSGHNEQFF. The CDR3 bases are TGTGCCAGCAGCTTAGTAAGTGGCCACAATGAGCAGTTCTTC.

The V gene is TRBV7-2, the J gene TRBJ1-4; the D is unclear. Trimming cost V 5 bases and J 0 bases, with 10 bases left between them. The CDR3 contains 15 residues. The germline V gene has CDR1 SGHTA and CDR2 FQGNSA. Here the CDR3 reads CASSTVLATNEKLFF. The CDR3 nucleotides read TGTGCCAGCAGCACAGTACTTGCAACTAATGAAAAACTGTTTTTT.

The rearrangement uses TRBV2 and TRBJ2-1; 12 positions match TRBD2. Germline V lookup: CDR1 SNHLY, CDR2 FYNNEI. This CDR3 contains 15 residues. V trimming: 5 bases; J trimming: 8 bases; junction bases outside the gene matches: 7. CDR3 region: CASSYLAGGQDEQFF. CDR3 nucleotides: TGTGCCAGCAGTTACCTAGCGGGGGGGCAGGATGAGCAGTTCTTC.

This clone was detected once. The chain uses TRBV3-1 (or the pseudogene TRBV3-2) and TRBJ2-7; 8 nucleotides match TRBD2. After removal of 0 bases from V and 0 bases from J, the junction contained 7 bases not matched to a gene. There are 17 residues in the CDR3. CDR1 and CDR2 (germline): LGHDT, YNNKEL (reference sequence). The CDR3 protein is CASSQDSGGGSSYEQYF. CDR3 bases: TGTGCCAGCAGCCAAGATTCGGGGGGGGGAAGCTCCTACGAGCAGTACTTC.

V usage is TRBV5-8 and J usage is TRBJ2-3, with 9 bases lining up with TRBD1. CDR1 is SGHTS, CDR2 YDEGEE, per germline. The ends lost 4 bases at V and 4 bases at J; junction bases unmatched: 13. The CDR3 spans 17 residues. CDR3: CASSLDPGTGWADTQYF. The CDR3 region has the DNA TGTGCCAGCAGCCTAGACCCCGGGACAGGGTGGGCAGATACGCAGTATTTT.

This clone has only a few counts. The CDR3 DNA follows: TGTGCCAGCAGTTCTTGGACTAGCGGGGGTGGCATCGAGCAGTACTTC. It encodes CASSSWTSGGGIEQYF. The rearrangement joins TRBV27 to TRBJ2-7; TRBD2 matches 13 bases. This CDR3 contains 16 residues. Germline assignment: CDR1 MNHEY and CDR2 SMNVEV (reference sequence). V lost 4 bases and J lost 6; bases outside the gene matches: 9.

The chain combines TRBV7-9 with TRBJ1-2, with 9 bases fitting TRBD1. Germline V lookup: CDR1 SEHNR, CDR2 FQNEAQ (reference sequence). The V and J ends lost 5 bases and 4 bases, in that order; junction bases with no gene match: 5. The CDR3 consists of 14 residues. The CDR3 sequence: CASSEDRGIYGYTF. CDR3 sequence (DNA): TGTGCCAGCAGCGAGGACAGGGGAATCTATGGCTACACCTTC.

The rearrangement uses TRBV4-1 and TRBJ2-3; TRBD2 aligns across 13 bases. V was clipped by 4 bases and J by 6 bases; unmatched bases: 10. The germline CDR1 and CDR2 sequences are MGHRA and YSYEKL. This CDR3 is 17 amino acids long. CDR3: CASSPGLAGPRGDTQYF. DNA for the CDR3: TGCGCCAGCAGCCCGGGACTAGCGGGACCCCGGGGGGATACGCAGTATTTT.

This clone came up a few times. The chain links TRBV2 to TRBJ2-1; 13 bases are shared with TRBD2. Germline V gene lookup returns CDR1 SNHLY and CDR2 FYNNEI. CDR3 size: 16 residues. The trim removed 1 base at V and 7 bases at J, leaving 4 bases unmatched. This CDR3 reads CASSEVGLAGANEQFF. The DNA for the CDR3 is TGTGCCAGCAGTGAAGTTGGACTAGCGGGGGCGAATGAGCAGTTCTTC.

The rearrangement links TRBV4-1 to TRBJ2-3, with D unclear. The V end was cut by 0 bases, the J end by 0 bases, with 7 bases between. The CDR3 has 15 amino acids. Germline CDR1 is MGHRA and CDR2 is YSYEKL. The CDR3 region has the DNA TGCGCCAGCAGCCAAGATTACTATAGCACAGATACGCAGTATTTT. It specifies CASSQDYYSTDTQYF.

CDR3 protein: CAWSDYNYGYTF. CDR3 bases: TGTGCCTGGAGTGATTATAACTATGGCTACACCTTC. The chain links TRBV30 to TRBJ1-2; no clear D gene. V lost 1 base, J lost 1 base, and 4 bases lay in between. CDR1 GTSNPN and CDR2 SVGIG come from the germline V gene (reference sequence). The CDR3 sequence is 12 residues long.

The chain employs TRBV27 and TRBJ2-7; TRBD1 matches at 11 bases. The J segment lost 3 bases and the V segment lost 3 bases, leaving 10 bases of the junction unmatched. The CDR3 has 17 residues. The germline V gene has CDR1 MNHEY and CDR2 SMNVEV (reference sequence). The CDR3: CASSFSVYGTGGYEQYF. For the CDR3, the DNA is TGTGCCAGCAGTTTCTCGGTATATGGGACAGGGGGCTACGAGCAGTACTTC.

The chain uses TRBV5-1 and TRBJ2-1; 9 bases map to TRBD2. Germline loops: CDR1 SGHRS, CDR2 YFSETQ. CDR3 length: 15 residues. V shed 0 bases, J shed 7 bases, and the junction held 5 bases outside the gene matches. CDR3 nucleotides: TGCGCCAGCAGCTTGGAAGCGGGGGGTTGGAATGAGCAGTTCTTC. It encodes CASSLEAGGWNEQFF.

This clone was detected ten times or more. This rearrangement joins TRBV7-3 to TRBJ1-1, with 9 bases matching TRBD1. After removal of 5 bases from V and 4 bases from J, the junction contained 5 bases not matched to a gene. CDR1 and CDR2 (germline): SGHTA, FQGTGA. The CDR3 runs to 14 residues. CDR3 DNA sequence: TGTGCCAGCAGCCCCCTGGGACAGGGCACTGAAGCTTTCTTT. As protein: CASSPLGQGTEAFF.

The chain uses TRBV6-5 and TRBJ2-3, with a tentative D call TRBD1 (6 bases). Germline V lookup: CDR1 MNHEY, CDR2 SVGAGI. The CDR3 contains 13 residues. Deletions cut 7 bases from V and 1 base from J, with 9 bases between. DNA for the CDR3: TGTGCCAGCAAACAGGGAGGCACAGATACGCAGTATTTT. Residues: CASKQGGTDTQYF.

The CDR3 DNA reads TGTGCCAGCTCACCTCGGGGAGTAGGCGAGCAGTACTTC. This encodes CASSPRGVGEQYF. This chain connects TRBV18 to TRBJ2-7; D is possibly TRBD2 (5 bases). The V end lost 3 bases, the J end lost 6 bases, and 12 bases lay between the germline ends. The germline gives CDR1 KGHSH, CDR2 LQKENI. This CDR3 is 13 amino acids long. Together with reference TRBV18 and TRBJ2-7, the CDR3 gives the full variable domain: NAGVMQNPRHLVRRRGQEARLRCSPMKGHSHVYWYRQLPEEGLKFMVYLQKENIIDESGMPKERFSAEFPKEGPSILRIQQVVRGDSAAYFCASSPRGVGEQYFGPGTRLTVT.

The chain couples TRBV28 to TRBJ1-2; a weak D match, TRBD1 (5 bases). Germline V CDR1 and CDR2: MDHEN, SYDVKM. This CDR3 contains 14 residues. V lost 7 bases, J lost 6 bases, and 18 bases lay in between. CDR3 sequence reads: CASNSGSGSNGYTF. The CDR3 DNA follows: TGTGCCAGCAATTCAGGGTCGGGTAGCAATGGCTACACCTTC.